The rows below give T cell receptor beta chains drawn from one sample of a study of T cells in lung cancer brain metastases. TCRdb's table, derived via immunoSEQ multiplex PCR, lists solely in-frame clones and lacks some. The table shows fewer than 4,000 clones, with 91% occurring only once. Sequencing input: tumor tissue from the primary lung tumor. Source of these receptors: a man between 65 and 85 years old with non-small cell lung cancer. The CDR3 runs from the conserved cysteine through the conserved F or W. Each record gives: CDR3 length, clone size, D gene, V gene, J gene, CDR3 DNA, CDR3 protein. A D gene is named only where the DNA matches it firmly. Only part of the rows carry a size: once, few, many, or a class if the clone is expanded.

length: 16; size: NA; D: TRBD1; V: TRBV5-4; J: TRBJ1-2; DNA: TGTGCCAGCAGCTTGGCCAACGCAGGGGGGGCTTATGGCTACACCTTC; CDR3: CASSLANAGGAYGYTF
length: 12; size: NA; D: NA; V: TRBV6-5; J: TRBJ1-2; DNA: TGTGCCAGCAGACAGGGAGGGTATGGCTACACCTTC; CDR3: CASRQGGYGYTF
length: 12; size: NA; D: NA; V: TRBV9; J: TRBJ2-3; DNA: TGTGCCACCCCGGGTAGCACAGATACGCAGTATTTT; CDR3: CATPGSTDTQYF
length: 14; size: NA; D: NA; V: TRBV27; J: TRBJ1-5; DNA: TGTGCCAGCAGTCTGGACGGTAGCAATCAGCCCCAGCATTTT; CDR3: CASSLDGSNQPQHF
length: 15; size: NA; D: TRBD2; V: TRBV5-1; J: TRBJ2-5; DNA: TGCGCCAGCAGTTTCTCTAGCGGGAATCGGGAGACCCAGTACTTC; CDR3: CASSFSSGNRETQYF
length: 13; size: few; D: NA; V: TRBV15; J: TRBJ2-7; DNA: TGTGCCACTACAAAGGGGAACTCCTACGAGCAGTACTTC; CDR3: CATTKGNSYEQYF
length: 14; size: NA; D: TRBD2; V: TRBV25-1; J: TRBJ2-7; DNA: TGTGCCAGCAGATCTTCCGGGAGGGACTACGAGCAGTACTTC; CDR3: CASRSSGRDYEQYF
length: 16; size: once; D: NA; V: TRBV4-2; J: TRBJ2-7; DNA: TGTGCCAGCAGCCAAGATCTGGGAGACAGAGCCTACGAGCAGTACTTC; CDR3: CASSQDLGDRAYEQYF
length: 12; size: NA; D: NA; V: TRBV18; J: TRBJ1-2; DNA: TGTGCCAGCTCACCTAATAACTATGGCTACACCTTC; CDR3: CASSPNNYGYTF
length: 15; size: NA; D: NA; V: TRBV5-1; J: TRBJ1-5; DNA: TGCGCCAGCAGCTTGAATACAGGGAGCAATCAGCCCCAGCATTTT; CDR3: CASSLNTGSNQPQHF
length: 14; size: NA; D: TRBD1; V: TRBV9; J: TRBJ1-3; DNA: TGTGCCAGCAGCGAGGGACAGCTGCTGAACACCATATATTTT; CDR3: CASSEGQLLNTIYF
length: 13; size: NA; D: TRBD1; V: TRBV5-1; J: TRBJ1-2; DNA: TGCGCCAGCAGCTGGGACAGGCAGTATGGCTACACCTTC; CDR3: CASSWDRQYGYTF
length: 16; size: once; D: NA; V: TRBV11-2; J: TRBJ1-4; DNA: TGTGCCAGCAGCTCAGGGCGGGGAGCAACTAATGAAAAACTGTTTTTT; CDR3: CASSSGRGATNEKLFF
length: 15; size: NA; D: TRBD1; V: TRBV11-2; J: TRBJ2-7; DNA: TGTGCCAGCAGCTTAGCGGGGACAGGGATGGACGAGCAGTACTTC; CDR3: CASSLAGTGMDEQYF
length: 16; size: NA; D: NA; V: TRBV6-5; J: TRBJ2-2; DNA: TGTGCCAGCAGTTACACTAGCCTGGGGAACACCGAGGAGCTGTTTTTT; CDR3: CASSYTSLGNTEELFF
length: 15; size: NA; D: NA; V: TRBV14; J: TRBJ1-2; DNA: TGTGCCAGCAGCCAAGGAGGGATGGGTTCTTATGGCTACACCTTC; CDR3: CASSQGGMGSYGYTF
length: 13; size: NA; D: TRBD1; V: TRBV28; J: TRBJ1-1; DNA: TGTGCCAGCAGCCAGGGGGTATGGACTGAAGCTTTCTTT; CDR3: CASSQGVWTEAFF
length: 15; size: NA; D: TRBD2; V: TRBV30; J: TRBJ2-1; DNA: TGTGCCTGGAGCCCTAGCGGGAGGGGAAACAATGAGCAGTTCTTC; CDR3: CAWSPSGRGNNEQFF
length: 15; size: NA; D: TRBD1; V: TRBV18; J: TRBJ2-7; DNA: TGTGCCAGCTCACCGCAACAGGGGTCCCGGTACGAGCAGTACTTC; CDR3: CASSPQQGSRYEQYF
length: 12; size: NA; D: NA; V: TRBV6-6; J: TRBJ2-5; DNA: TGTGCCAGCGGCCCAGGGGGAGGGACCCAGTACTTC; CDR3: CASGPGGGTQYF
length: 16; size: NA; D: TRBD2; V: TRBV14; J: TRBJ2-5; DNA: TGTGCCAGCAGCCCTCTAGCGGGAGGGCAGGGGAAGACCCAGTACTTC; CDR3: CASSPLAGGQGKTQYF
length: 15; size: NA; D: NA; V: TRBV19; J: TRBJ1-2; DNA: TGTGCCAGTAGTATAGAACAGGGTTGGGACTATGGCTACACCTTC; CDR3: CASSIEQGWDYGYTF
length: 17; size: NA; D: TRBD2; V: TRBV4-3; J: TRBJ2-1; DNA: TGCGCCAGCAGCCAAGGTATGGCGGGAGGGCCATGGGGTGAGCAGTTCTTC; CDR3: CASSQGMAGGPWGEQFF
length: 15; size: few; D: TRBD2; V: TRBV5-1; J: TRBJ2-3; DNA: TGCGCCAGCAGCTATCAGCGGGGGCCCACAGATACGCAGTATTTT; CDR3: CASSYQRGPTDTQYF
length: 16; size: once; D: NA; V: TRBV9; J: TRBJ2-2; DNA: TGTGCCAGCAGCTCCGACAGGCGTAGTAGCACCGGGGAGCTGTTTTTT; CDR3: CASSSDRRSSTGELFF
length: 12; size: NA; D: NA; V: TRBV6-6; J: TRBJ1-6; DNA: TGTGCCAGCAGCCAGGGTGATTCACCCCTCCACTTT; CDR3: CASSQGDSPLHF